Below, 23 T cell receptor beta chains from the same sample are listed, as sequenced in a study of regulatory T cells in long-lasting Graves disease. The time point here: persistent/refractory GD, antithyroid drugs over 5 years with positive TRAb. Extracted PBMC RNA gave rise to the TCR library. For TCR beta, libraries came from iRepertoire HTBI primers and Arm-PCR of CDR3 regions. TCRdb recomputed calls from the multiplex PCR reads with MiXCR, one row per CDR3 protein. The sample consists of a few hundred thousand distinct CDR3 sequences, around 23% of them appearing once. The specimen comprised peripheral blood mononuclear cells (PBMCs), sampled when the disease was refractory, from a patient treated with antithyroid drugs. These receptors were collected from a female donor with Graves disease.

V and J are TRBV2 and TRBJ2-2, with 7 bases fitting TRBD1. The J segment lost 0 bases and the V segment lost 4 bases, leaving 17 bases of the junction unmatched. The V gene's germline CDR1 is SNHLY and CDR2 FYNNEI. The CDR3 is made up of 20 amino acids. CDR3 DNA: TGTGCCAGCAGTGGAACTTATAGGACAGGAGCATTCGCGAACACCGGGGAGCTGTTTTTT. Translation gives CASSGTYRTGAFANTGELFF.

This clonotype was picked up many times. This chain uses TRBV12-3 or TRBV12-4 with TRBJ2-5, with 13 bases identical to TRBD2. CDR3 length: 17 amino acids. V was pared by 5 bases and J by 5 bases, with 11 bases of the junction left unmatched. CDR3: CASSPGTSGTAMETQYF. The CDR3 DNA reads TGTGCCAGCAGTCCCGGGACTAGCGGGACGGCCATGGAGACCCAGTACTTC.

In this sample, this clonotype turned up a few times. The chain is built from TRBV5-1 and TRBJ1-2, with TRBD1 as a possible D gene (5 bases). The CDR3 totals 12 residues. Deletions cut 3 bases from V and 8 bases from J, with 11 bases between. Germline V gene sequence: CDR1 SGHRS, CDR2 YFSETQ. The CDR3 spells CASSSGLGGYTF. As DNA, the CDR3 is TGCGCCAGCAGCTCGGGACTCGGGGGCTACACCTTC.

Note on this clonotype: A much larger clone lies one base from this, so it may be a read error. This chain connects TRBV7-3 to TRBJ2-5; the D is unclear. The CDR3 length is 14 residues. Germline V gene data show CDR1 as SGHTA and CDR2 as FQGTGA. Trimming cost V 5 bases and J 2 bases, with 12 bases left between them. The CDR3 sequence: CASSHAMRQETQYF. The CDR3 DNA follows: TGTGCCAGCAGCCATGCCATGCGGCAAGAGACCCAGTACTTC.

On this clonotype itself: A much larger clone differs from this one at a single base, so this may be a read error. The chain couples TRBV6-2 or TRBV6-3 to TRBJ2-7, with D possibly matching TRBD2 (6 bases). This CDR3 has 12 amino acids. The germline gives CDR1 MNHEY, CDR2 SVGEGT. V was shortened by 11 bases and J by 3 bases, with 14 bases between the two germline ends. The CDR3 sequence is CAGTGEGYEQYF. Here the CDR3 DNA reads TGTGCCGGCACGGGGGAAGGCTACGAGCAGTACTTC.

Regarding this clonotype: A much larger clonotype is one base distant, so this may be a read error. The chain recombines TRBV28 with TRBJ2-7; 11 nucleotides match TRBD1. The CDR3 is 13 residues long. J lost 5 bases, V lost 6 bases, and 3 bases had no gene match. Germline values: CDR1 MDHEN, CDR2 SYDVKM. The CDR3, as DNA: TGTGCCAGCAGGGACAGGGGGCGGGACGAGCAGTACTTC. Translation: CASRDRGRDEQYF.

The chain recombines TRBV2 with TRBJ2-1, with TRBD2 identical over 9 bases. This CDR3 region has 16 residues. With 3 bases clipped from V and 4 bases from J, the junction kept 7 bases outside the gene matches. The germline V gene has CDR1 SNHLY and CDR2 FYNNEI. The CDR3 DNA follows: TGTGCCAGCAGTGATCGCCTAGCGGGACTTTACAATGAGCAGTTCTTC. Protein: CASSDRLAGLYNEQFF. Combining the CDR3 with reference TRBV2 and TRBJ2-1 gives the whole variable domain EPEVTQTPSHQVTQMGQEVILRCVPISNHLYFYWYRQILGQKVEFLVSFYNNEISEKSEIFDDQFSVERPDGSNFTLKIRSTKLEDSAMYFCASSDRLAGLYNEQFFGPGTRLTVL.

This clonotype was found many times. This chain uses TRBV2 with TRBJ1-5; a weak D match, TRBD1 (5 bases). The CDR3 has 14 residues. V gave up 3 bases and J gave up 7 bases, with 13 bases separating them. From germline, CDR1 is SNHLY and CDR2 FYNNEI. The CDR3 sequence: CASSEVGPSQPQHF. CDR3 coding DNA: TGTGCCAGCAGTGAGGTGGGGCCTTCCCAGCCCCAGCATTTT.

In this sample, this clonotype turned up a few times. J is TRBJ2-7 and V is TRBV29-1; D not resolved. The CDR3 loop spans 14 amino acids. Trimming stripped 0 bases from V and 2 bases from J, with 11 bases between. CDR1 and CDR2 from the germline V gene are SQVTM and ANQGSEA. CDR3 bases: TGCAGCGTTGAAGACCCCAGACGACCCTACGAGCAGTACTTC. This gives the protein CSVEDPRRPYEQYF.

At least ten counts were recorded for this clonotype. The gene calls are TRBV29-1 and TRBJ1-1, with D hard to call. The CDR3 spans 11 residues. Trimming left V 6 bases short and J 3 bases short, with 8 bases between. Germline V CDR1 and CDR2: SQVTM, ANQGSEA. The CDR3 DNA reads TGCAGCGTGGGCGGGGACACTGAAGCTTTCTTT. Its protein product is CSVGGDTEAFF. The variable domain in full, with the rest retrieved from reference TRBV29-1 and TRBJ1-1, is SAVISQKPSRDICQRGTSLTIQCQVDSQVTMMFWYRQQPGQSLTLIATANQGSEATYESGFVIDKFPISRPNLTFSTLTVSNMSPEDSSIYLCSVGGDTEAFFGQGTRLTVV.

Here the CDR3 DNA reads TGTGCCAGCAGGAAAGCGTGGCACCAAGAGACCCAGTACTTC. Protein: CASRKAWHQETQYF. J is TRBJ2-5 and V is TRBV2; D is undetermined. V was cut by 6 bases and J by 0 bases, with 11 bases left in between. Germline values: CDR1 SNHLY, CDR2 FYNNEI. The CDR3 length is 14 residues.

This clonotype was counted a few times. V is TRBV20-1 and J is TRBJ1-5, with D maybe TRBD1 (5 bases). The germline V gene encodes CDR1 DFQATT and CDR2 SNEGSKA (reference sequence). The length of the CDR3 is 15 residues. CDR3 amino acids: CSTSRDLDSNQPQHF. The CDR3 coding sequence is TGCAGCACGTCCCGGGACCTCGATTCCAATCAGCCCCAGCATTTT.

This clonotype was picked up many times. This chain uses TRBV5-1 with TRBJ2-2; no clear D gene. Germline V CDR1 and CDR2: SGHRS, YFSETQ. V gave up 2 bases and J gave up 5 bases, with 13 bases separating them. The CDR3 loop spans 15 amino acids. CDR3 DNA sequence: TGCGCCAGCAGCTTCTCTAGTAGTGCAACCGGGGAGCTGTTTTTT. Its translation is CASSFSSSATGELFF. Drawing the rest from reference TRBV5-1 and TRBJ2-2, the complete variable domain is KAGVTQTPRYLIKTRGQQVTLSCSPISGHRSVSWYQQTPGQGLQFLFEYFSETQRNKGNFPGRFSGRQFSNSRSEMNVSTLELGDSALYLCASSFSSSATGELFFGEGSRLTVL.

This clonotype was picked up a small number of times. The chain carries TRBV19 and TRBJ1-5; 8 nucleotides match TRBD1. Trimming removed 3 bases from V and 2 bases from J; junction bases left unmatched: 3. The germline gives CDR1 LNHDA, CDR2 SQIVND (reference sequence). This CDR3 spans 15 amino acids. CDR3 region: CASSIRGQGNQPQHF. The CDR3 nucleotides read TGTGCCAGTAGTATCCGGGGACAGGGCAATCAGCCCCAGCATTTT.

This clonotype was recorded many times. The chain recombines TRBV27 with TRBJ2-2; 9 bases are a match to TRBD1. Trimming took 4 bases from V and 5 from J; bases not matched to a gene: 11. Germline V lookup: CDR1 MNHEY, CDR2 SMNVEV (reference sequence). There are 17 residues in the CDR3. In DNA form, the CDR3 reads TGTGCCAGCAGTTCAGACCGGGACAGGGTCTGGACCGGGGAGCTGTTTTTT. Translating gives CASSSDRDRVWTGELFF.

Of note for this clonotype: A read error may explain this, as a much larger clone is one base away. The rearrangement joins TRBV18 to TRBJ2-5; no firm D call. Germline V gene lookup returns CDR1 KGHSH and CDR2 LQKENI. This CDR3 spans 14 amino acids. CDR3 nucleotides: TGTGCCGGCTCACCGGCGAGGTGGAAAGAGACCCAGTACTTC. Translation: CAGSPARWKETQYF.

This clonotype appeared many times. The chain combines TRBV14 with TRBJ2-5; D is ambiguous. Germline assignment: CDR1 SGHDN and CDR2 FVKESK. V was pared by 5 bases and J by 6 bases, with 10 bases between. This CDR3 region has 12 residues. The CDR3 coding sequence is TGTGCCAGCAGCGAGGTCGAAAAGACCCAGTACTTC. Translation gives CASSEVEKTQYF.

Details on this clonotype: Since a much larger clone is just one base distant, this may be a read error. This chain links TRBV28 with TRBJ2-4; 11 bases fit TRBD2. This CDR3 contains 17 residues. Germline V gene data show CDR1 as MDHEN and CDR2 as SYDVKM. CDR3 in DNA: TGTGCCAGCAGCCAACCCGGACTAGCGGGCTTCAAAAACATTCAGTGCTTC. Its translation is CASSQPGLAGFKNIQCF.

This clonotype was seen repeatedly, ten times or more. This rearrangement joins TRBV2 to TRBJ1-1; no reliable D call. Trimming left V 6 bases short and J 5 bases short, with 10 bases between. This CDR3 contains 12 residues. Germline CDR1 SNHLY, CDR2 FYNNEI. The CDR3 DNA follows: TGTGCCAGCAGACCCTTCGCGACTGAAGCTTTCTTT. Translated: CASRPFATEAFF.

The chain recombines TRBV20-1 with TRBJ1-5, with D maybe TRBD1 (6 bases). The CDR3 totals 14 residues. The V end was cut by 4 bases, the J end by 4 bases, with 14 bases between. Germline CDR1 and CDR2: DFQATT and SNEGSKA (reference sequence). As DNA, the CDR3 is TGCAGTGCTAAATCCTCCACAGGGAATCAGCCCCAGCATTTT. Amino acids: CSAKSSTGNQPQHF.

This clonotype was seen only once. This rearrangement joins TRBV19 to TRBJ1-1; D unclear. Germline V gene data show CDR1 as LNHDA and CDR2 as SQIVND (reference sequence). This CDR3 has 13 residues. Trimming left V 1 base short and J 2 bases short, with 5 bases between. CDR3 loop: CASSIGINTEAFF. CDR3 coding DNA: TGTGCCAGTAGTATAGGGATTAACACTGAAGCTTTCTTT.

This clonotype has at least ten counts. V is TRBV7-9 and J is TRBJ2-7; TRBD1 might be the D (6 bases). This CDR3 has 13 amino acids. CDR1 is SEHNR, CDR2 FQNEAQ, per germline (reference sequence). The V gene lost 5 bases and the J gene lost 0 bases, with 8 bases spanning the gap. In DNA, the CDR3 is TGTGCCAGCAGCCCGGACAGCTCCTACGAGCAGTACTTC. Translation gives CASSPDSSYEQYF.

This sequence joins TRBV18 and TRBJ2-3, with D perhaps TRBD1 (6 bases). Germline CDR1 and CDR2: KGHSH and LQKENI. The CDR3 is made up of 15 amino acids. V gave up 6 bases and J gave up 1 base, with 14 bases separating them. The CDR3 protein is CASSPDQGRTDTQYF. In nucleotides, the CDR3 is TGTGCCAGCTCCCCAGACCAGGGGCGCACAGATACGCAGTATTTT.